One sample yielded the 20 T cell receptor beta chains listed below, sequenced in a study of cytomegalovirus exposure and HLA in healthy donors. Generated by immunoSEQ multiplex PCR, the TCRdb table keeps only in-frame clones and is missing some. The sample gives about 250,000 clones, roughly 87% of which show up once; about 12% is in the top ten. The specimen was PBMCs. Receptors originate from a man aged 18 to 35 in good health and CMV-seropositive.

The chain uses TRBV5-1 and TRBJ2-2; D gene ambiguous. The CDR3 spans 13 residues. V was clipped by 0 bases and J by 8 bases, with 8 bases between them. Germline CDR1 SGHRS, CDR2 YFSETQ. CDR3 residues: CASSLVGLGELFF. In DNA, the CDR3 is TGCGCCAGCAGCTTGGTAGGGCTGGGGGAGCTGTTTTTT.

CDR3 nucleotides: TGCGCCAGCAGCCTACGACAGCTCGCCGGGGAGCTGTTTTTT. Protein sequence: CASSLRQLAGELFF. This rearrangement joins TRBV5-1 to TRBJ2-2; TRBD1 is a possible D gene (5 bases). Germline V gene data show CDR1 as SGHRS and CDR2 as YFSETQ. This CDR3 comprises 14 residues. Trimming shortened V by 4 bases and J by 6 bases, and 13 bases separated the two germline ends.

This chain connects TRBV5-1 to TRBJ2-7; 10 nucleotides match TRBD1. In germline, CDR1 is SGHRS, CDR2 YFSETQ. This CDR3 has 14 residues. The ends lost 7 bases at V and 4 bases at J; junction bases unmatched: 8. The CDR3 loop is CASPRDRGQYEQYF. The CDR3 DNA is TGCGCCAGCCCCAGGGACAGGGGTCAGTACGAGCAGTACTTC. The entire variable domain, with the rest obtained from reference TRBV5-1 and TRBJ2-7, is as follows: KAGVTQTPRYLIKTRGQQVTLSCSPISGHRSVSWYQQTPGQGLQFLFEYFSETQRNKGNFPGRFSGRQFSNSRSEMNVSTLELGDSALYLCASPRDRGQYEQYFGPGTRLTVT.

This clone was detected only once. CDR3 nucleotides: TGTGCCAGCAGCGTAGCTCCGTACAATGAGCAGTTCTTC. Its protein product is CASSVAPYNEQFF. The V call is TRBV9, the J call TRBJ2-1; no firm D call. Trimming cost V 0 bases and J 4 bases, with 5 bases left between them. This CDR3 comprises 13 residues. Looked up from germline, CDR1 is SGDLS and CDR2 is YYNGEE.

The chain links TRBV5-1 to TRBJ2-7, with D possibly being TRBD1 or TRBD2 (5 bases each). Trimming removed 4 bases from V and 0 bases from J, with 14 bases in between. The CDR3 runs to 15 residues. The germline CDR1 and CDR2 sequences are SGHRS and YFSETQ. CDR3 protein: CASSRRDGGSYEQYF. CDR3 DNA sequence: TGCGCCAGCAGCAGAAGGGACGGAGGCTCCTACGAGCAGTACTTC. Variable domain in full (rest from reference TRBV5-1 and TRBJ2-7): KAGVTQTPRYLIKTRGQQVTLSCSPISGHRSVSWYQQTPGQGLQFLFEYFSETQRNKGNFPGRFSGRQFSNSRSEMNVSTLELGDSALYLCASSRRDGGSYEQYFGPGTRLTVT.

The genes are TRBV11-2 and TRBJ2-3; possible D gene TRBD2, 5 bases. This CDR3 comprises 17 residues. The germline CDR1 and CDR2 sequences are SGHAT and FQNNGV. Trimming took 0 bases from V and 0 from J, leaving 13 bases between them. CDR3 coding DNA: TGTGCCAGCAGCTTAGACGGACTTCCAAGAAGCACAGATACGCAGTATTTT. Translation gives CASSLDGLPRSTDTQYF. Complete variable domain (other parts from reference TRBV11-2 and TRBJ2-3): EAGVAQSPRYKIIEKRQSVAFWCNPISGHATLYWYQQILGQGPKLLIQFQNNGVVDDSQLPKDRFSAERLKGVDSTLKIQPAKLEDSAVYLCASSLDGLPRSTDTQYFGPGTRLTVL.

V gene TRBV13 combines with J gene TRBJ2-1; 7 nucleotides agree with TRBD2. The CDR3 is made up of 14 amino acids. Trimming cost V 1 base and J 9 bases; bases outside gene matches: 6. Germline values: CDR1 PRHDT, CDR2 FYEKMQ (reference sequence). CDR3 in DNA: TGTGCCAGCAGCTTAGTGGGAGGGGCGGGTGAGCAGTTCTTC. This translates into CASSLVGGAGEQFF.

The chain uses TRBV2 and TRBJ2-1; 11 bases align to TRBD1. The junction had 12 bases not matched to a gene; V was cut back by 6 bases and J by 8 bases. This CDR3 spans 16 amino acids. Germline V gene sequence: CDR1 SNHLY, CDR2 FYNNEI. The CDR3 spells CASSPGQGGPLDEQFF. The CDR3 nucleotides are TGTGCCAGCAGCCCGGGACAGGGGGGGCCCCTTGATGAGCAGTTCTTC. Based on the CDR3 plus reference TRBV2 and TRBJ2-1, the full variable domain is EPEVTQTPSHQVTQMGQEVILRCVPISNHLYFYWYRQILGQKVEFLVSFYNNEISEKSEIFDDQFSVERPDGSNFTLKIRSTKLEDSAMYFCASSPGQGGPLDEQFFGPGTRLTVL.

The gene calls are TRBV7-9 and TRBJ1-5, with TRBD1 matching 8 bases. V lost 6 bases to trimming and J lost 5 bases; unmatched junction nucleotides: 6. Germline CDR1 is SEHNR and CDR2 is FQNEAQ (reference sequence). The CDR3 loop spans 14 amino acids. CDR3 in amino acids: CASSKGQGHQPQHF. In DNA form, the CDR3 reads TGTGCCAGCAGTAAAGGACAGGGACATCAGCCCCAGCATTTT.

The chain couples TRBV5-4 to TRBJ2-5, with 7 bases aligning to TRBD1. The CDR3 is made up of 17 amino acids. CDR1 is SGHNT, CDR2 YYREEE, per germline (reference sequence). J lost 2 bases, V lost 0 bases, and 10 bases had no gene match. The DNA of the CDR3 is TGTGCCAGCAGCTTGGCCAGGGGAAACAGGGGACAAGAGACCCAGTACTTC. Its protein is CASSLARGNRGQETQYF.

The chain links TRBV7-3 to TRBJ2-7; D may match TRBD1 or TRBD2 (6 bases each). There are 12 residues in the CDR3. Trimming took 5 bases from V and 11 from J, leaving 16 bases between them. Germline V gives CDR1 SGHTA, CDR2 FQGTGA. Here the CDR3 reads CASSINGGPKYF. DNA for the CDR3: TGTGCCAGCAGCATTAACGGGGGCCCGAAGTACTTC.

This clone was seen a single time. This chain joins TRBV6-1 and TRBJ1-2, with TRBD1 matching over 10 bases. This CDR3 has 16 amino acids. The V gene end was trimmed by 2 bases and the J gene end by 8 bases; junction bases not matched to a gene: 11. Germline values: CDR1 MNHNS, CDR2 SASEGT. The CDR3 loop is CASSETLPGQGTGYTF. The DNA for the CDR3 is TGTGCCAGCAGTGAAACCTTACCGGGACAGGGGACAGGCTACACCTTC.

The V gene is TRBV4-1, the J gene TRBJ2-5, with 8 positions matching TRBD2. V trimming: 2 bases; J trimming: 1 base; junction bases outside the gene matches: 3. CDR1 and CDR2 (germline): MGHRA, YSYEKL. There are 15 residues in the CDR3. The CDR3 nucleotides are TGCGCCAGCAGCCAAAAACTAGCGGCCCAAGAGACCCAGTACTTC. Residues: CASSQKLAAQETQYF.

This chain connects TRBV6-5 to TRBJ2-2; 8 nucleotides align to TRBD2. The CDR3 sequence is 14 residues long. The germline gives CDR1 MNHEY, CDR2 SVGAGI. With 5 bases clipped from V and 7 bases from J, the junction kept 6 bases outside the gene matches. CDR3 region: CASSKTGTSGELFF. The CDR3 DNA follows: TGTGCCAGCAGTAAAACCGGGACTAGCGGGGAGCTGTTTTTT.

This clone occurred a few times. This chain links TRBV18 with TRBJ2-7, with D possibly being TRBD2 (6 bases). V lost 6 bases, J lost 2 bases, and 17 bases lay in between. The CDR3 covers 15 residues. Germline V gene sequence: CDR1 KGHSH, CDR2 LQKENI. CDR3 sequence: CASSPGDPGPYEQYF. CDR3 coding DNA: TGTGCCAGCTCCCCGGGGGACCCAGGGCCCTACGAGCAGTACTTC.

V gene TRBV19 combines with J gene TRBJ2-7, with 10 bases matching TRBD2. Germline V gene sequence: CDR1 LNHDA, CDR2 SQIVND (reference sequence). This CDR3 spans 16 amino acids. The V segment lost 0 bases and the J segment 4 bases; nucleotides outside the gene matches: 6. CDR3 residues: CASSIDQVSGRYEQYF. The CDR3 region has the DNA TGTGCCAGTAGTATAGATCAAGTTAGCGGGAGGTACGAGCAGTACTTC.

With regard to this clone: This specimen includes other DNA sequences encoding the same CDR3. The chain combines TRBV7-9 with TRBJ1-2; D perhaps matches TRBD1 (6 bases). CDR1 and CDR2 from the germline V gene are SEHNR and FQNEAQ (reference sequence). V was cut by 1 base and J by 0 bases, with 6 bases left in between. This CDR3 has 14 amino acids. CDR3 coding DNA: TGTGCCAGCAGCTTAGGGACAGCTAACTATGGCTACACCTTC. This gives the protein CASSLGTANYGYTF.

This clone was seen only a few times. This chain links TRBV2 with TRBJ2-7, with TRBD2 matching over 12 bases. Germline CDR1 and CDR2: SNHLY and FYNNEI. The ends lost 4 bases at V and 2 bases at J; junction bases unmatched: 6. The CDR3 extends over 16 amino acids. The CDR3 nucleotides read TGTGCCAGCAGTGGAATACTAGCGGGAGGACCCTACGAGCAGTACTTC. Translated: CASSGILAGGPYEQYF.

The rearrangement uses TRBV6-5 and TRBJ2-3; D uncertain. CDR1 MNHEY and CDR2 SVGAGI come from the germline V gene. This CDR3 comprises 14 residues. V dropped 5 bases and J dropped 0 bases, with 9 bases sitting between them. The CDR3 DNA is TGTGCCAGCAGTCGGGTTTCTAGCACAGATACGCAGTATTTT. It is translated as CASSRVSSTDTQYF.

V gene TRBV28 combines with J gene TRBJ1-4; no clear D. Germline values: CDR1 MDHEN, CDR2 SYDVKM. The CDR3 sequence is 17 residues long. Trimming shortened V by 4 bases and J by 0 bases, and 15 bases separated the two germline ends. The CDR3 DNA follows: TGTGCCAGCAGTTCCCAGGTTCCCGATGCAACTAATGAAAAACTGTTTTTT. Translating it yields CASSSQVPDATNEKLFF.